These 27 T cell receptor beta chains came from one sample sequenced in a study of regulatory T cells in long-lasting Graves disease. According to the study, TCR beta libraries were built with iRepertoire HTBI primers and CDR3-region Arm-PCR. From the multiplex PCR reads, TCRdb called clonotypes with MiXCR, one entry per CDR3 protein. The sample lists hundreds of thousands of distinct CDR3 sequences, about a fifth seen once, with over 7.5% in the top ten. The time point was: persistent/refractory GD, antithyroid drugs over 5 years with positive TRAb. PBMC-derived RNA was used for the TCR library. Sequencing used peripheral blood mononuclear cells (PBMCs), obtained when the disease was refractory, from a patient treated with antithyroid drugs. The receptors come from a female donor with Graves disease.

This clonotype was seen a few times. This chain links TRBV6-1 with TRBJ2-7; TRBD1 aligns across 7 bases. Germline V gene data show CDR1 as MNHNS and CDR2 as SASEGT. J gave up 2 bases and V 2 bases, and 3 bases lay outside the gene matches. CDR3 size: 14 residues. This CDR3 is CASSENQGAYEQYF. The CDR3 nucleotides read TGTGCCAGCAGTGAAAACCAGGGGGCCTACGAGCAGTACTTC.

In its sample, this clonotype was seen many times. The chain uses TRBV7-2 and TRBJ2-5; 8 nucleotides match TRBD1. Trimming removed 9 bases from V and 7 bases from J; junction bases left unmatched: 10. The germline gives CDR1 SGHTA, CDR2 FQGNSA. The CDR3 loop spans 13 amino acids. The CDR3 loop reads CASGQQGVGTQYF. In DNA form, the CDR3 reads TGTGCCAGTGGTCAACAGGGGGTAGGGACCCAGTACTTC.

V usage is TRBV18 and J usage is TRBJ2-7; D remains ambiguous. V was cut by 6 bases and J by 1 base, with 10 bases left in between. This CDR3 region has 13 residues. The germline gives CDR1 KGHSH, CDR2 LQKENI. The DNA for the CDR3 is TGTGCCAGCTCTCACAGTTATTCCTACGAGCAGTACTTC. It codes for CASSHSYSYEQYF.

Ten or more counts support this clonotype. This rearrangement joins TRBV30 to TRBJ2-4; no reliable D call. V was trimmed by 1 base and J by 9 bases, leaving 4 bases between them. The CDR3 is 10 residues long. Germline loops: CDR1 GTSNPN, CDR2 SVGIG (reference sequence). CDR3 DNA sequence: TGTGCCTGGAGTGGCCCCATTCAGTACTTC. This gives the protein CAWSGPIQYF.

The chain carries TRBV7-2 and TRBJ1-3, with a tentative D call TRBD1 (5 bases). Germline V gives CDR1 SGHTA, CDR2 FQGNSA. Trimming pared 9 bases from V and 4 bases from J, leaving 13 bases between. The CDR3 spans 13 residues. The CDR3 protein is CARDGGGGNTIYF. CDR3 DNA: TGTGCCAGAGACGGTGGGGGGGGAAACACCATATATTTT.

The rearrangement joins TRBV28 to TRBJ1-5; a possible D gene is TRBD1 (6 bases). Looked up from germline, CDR1 is MDHEN and CDR2 is SYDVKM. The CDR3 is 16 residues long. V was shortened by 6 bases and J by 1 base, with 16 bases between the two germline ends. The chain's CDR3 is CASRPVGATSNQPQHF. The CDR3, as DNA: TGTGCCAGCAGACCCGTGGGGGCTACGAGCAATCAGCCCCAGCATTTT. Full variable domain (outside the CDR3, taken from reference TRBV28 and TRBJ1-5): DVKVTQSSRYLVKRTGEKVFLECVQDMDHENMFWYRQDPGLGLRLIYFSYDVKMKEKGDIPEGYSVSREKKERFSLILESASTNQTSMYLCASRPVGATSNQPQHFGDGTRLSIL.

This clonotype was seen more than once but under ten times. V gene TRBV6-1 combines with J gene TRBJ1-4; D gene unclear. Germline V lookup: CDR1 MNHNS, CDR2 SASEGT. The CDR3 is 14 amino acids. The ends were cut back, 3 bases at V and 8 bases at J, with 13 bases in the middle. The CDR3 DNA reads TGTGCCAGCAGTGACATCTGGGATGGGGAAAAACTGTTTTTT. Translating it yields CASSDIWDGEKLFF.

This chain uses TRBV27 with TRBJ2-3; 7 bases align to TRBD1. The germline CDR1 and CDR2 sequences are MNHEY and SMNVEV (reference sequence). V was clipped by 5 bases and J by 4 bases; unmatched bases: 12. The CDR3 is 16 amino acids. The CDR3 region has the DNA TGTGCCAGCAGTCCGGGGATTAGGGGGCCGTCAGATACGCAGTATTTT. Its protein product is CASSPGIRGPSDTQYF.

Many counts were recorded for this clonotype. The chain is built from TRBV2 and TRBJ2-7; D unresolved. V was shortened by 7 bases and J by 6 bases, with 10 bases between the two germline ends. CDR3 size: 11 residues. Per the germline V gene, CDR1 is SNHLY and CDR2 is FYNNEI. In DNA, the CDR3 is TGTGCCAGCATTAATACGGGCGAGCAGTACTTC. Translating it yields CASINTGEQYF.

Regarding this clonotype: A much more abundant neighbour one base away suggests this may be a read error. The chain recombines TRBV20-1 with TRBJ1-1; TRBD1 might be the D (5 bases). Germline CDR1 DFQATT, CDR2 SNEGSKA (reference sequence). V dropped 5 bases and J dropped 7 bases, with 17 bases sitting between them. The CDR3 is 13 residues long. As DNA, the CDR3 is TGCAGTGCTCGGGGCAGTAGAAACCTTGAAGCTTTCTTT. This codes for CSARGSRNLEAFF.

A few counts support this clonotype. V is TRBV4-1 and J is TRBJ1-1; D is ambiguous. The CDR3 is 15 residues long. The V gene lost 1 base and the J gene lost 5 bases, with 14 bases spanning the gap. The germline gives CDR1 MGHRA, CDR2 YSYEKL. The CDR3 protein is CASSQVRSKETEAFF. Here the CDR3 DNA reads TGCGCCAGCAGCCAAGTTCGGTCCAAGGAGACTGAAGCTTTCTTT.

This clonotype was counted between two and nine times. The chain has TRBV19 and TRBJ2-7; no clear D. The germline V and J ends were trimmed by 1 base and 0 bases, with 10 bases remaining between them. The V gene's germline CDR1 is LNHDA and CDR2 SQIVND (reference sequence). The CDR3 spans 15 residues. CDR3 bases: TGTGCCAGTAGTATAGTAAGCAGAAACTCCTACGAGCAGTACTTC. It translates to CASSIVSRNSYEQYF.

This clonotype was counted at least ten times. This sequence joins TRBV28 and TRBJ2-7, with D unresolved. The CDR3 contains 15 residues. In germline, CDR1 is MDHEN, CDR2 SYDVKM. With 5 bases removed from V and 2 bases from J, the gap between germline ends came to 16 bases. CDR3 in DNA: TGTGCCAGCAGTCCCCCCCTAAGTGGAACCTACGAGCAGTACTTC. Amino acids: CASSPPLSGTYEQYF.

The chain carries TRBV7-2 and TRBJ2-7, with 7 bases identical to TRBD1. Germline CDR1 is SGHTA and CDR2 is FQGNSA. The CDR3 has 15 residues. With V trimmed by 4 bases and J by 7 bases, 13 bases remained unmatched. Here the CDR3 DNA reads TGTGCCAGCAGCTCCAAGACAGGGCCCCAGGGAGAGCAGTACTTC. Translated: CASSSKTGPQGEQYF.

This chain uses TRBV7-3 with TRBJ2-1; perhaps TRBD2 as D (5 bases). Germline V gene lookup returns CDR1 SGHTA and CDR2 FQGTGA. Trimming removed 6 bases at V and 10 bases at J, with 13 bases between. The CDR3 has 12 amino acids. CDR3: CASRSPGGEQFF. CDR3 sequence (DNA): TGTGCCAGCAGAAGCCCCGGAGGAGAGCAGTTCTTC.

Many counts were recorded for this clonotype. The V gene is TRBV27, the J gene TRBJ2-5; tentative D call: TRBD1 (5 bases). The length of the CDR3 is 17 residues. The ends were cut back, 5 bases at V and 4 bases at J, with 23 bases in the middle. The germline V gene has CDR1 MNHEY and CDR2 SMNVEV (reference sequence). CDR3 nucleotide sequence: TGTGCCAGCAGTCTCACACCCCTTACAGGTTTAGGAGAGACCCAGTACTTC. This gives the protein CASSLTPLTGLGETQYF.

This clonotype came up many times. V usage is TRBV6-5 and J usage is TRBJ1-1; D unclear. With 0 bases removed from V and 6 bases from J, the gap between germline ends came to 8 bases. This CDR3 comprises 13 residues. The germline V gene has CDR1 MNHEY and CDR2 SVGAGI. The CDR3 nucleotides read TGTGCCAGCAGTTACTCAAGGGCAGCTGAAGCTTTCTTT. It translates to CASSYSRAAEAFF.

This clonotype was observed a few times. V gene TRBV5-5 combines with J gene TRBJ2-2; D perhaps matches TRBD2 (6 bases). V shed 1 base and J shed 1 base, with 8 bases lying between them. CDR3 length equals 15 residues. CDR1 and CDR2 (germline): SGHKS, YYEKEE (reference sequence). CDR3 DNA sequence: TGTGCCAGCAGCTTGATCGGGAGGAACACCGGGGAGCTGTTTTTT. As protein: CASSLIGRNTGELFF.

This clonotype has only a few counts. V gene TRBV6-1 combines with J gene TRBJ1-5; D is unclear. The germline V gene encodes CDR1 MNHNS and CDR2 SASEGT. V lost 0 bases and J 7 bases, leaving 10 bases between the germline ends. This CDR3 is 14 amino acids long. In DNA, the CDR3 is TGTGCCAGCAGTGAAGCGCTAAGGTGGCAGCCCCAGCATTTT. Encoded protein: CASSEALRWQPQHF.

The table lists this clonotype with many counts. The rearrangement joins TRBV20-1 to TRBJ1-4; tentative D call: TRBD1 (5 bases). CDR3 length: 12 residues. V was pared by 4 bases and J by 8 bases, with 11 bases between. CDR1 and CDR2 (germline): DFQATT, SNEGSKA (reference sequence). CDR3 sequence reads: CSATGTAEKLFF. Here the CDR3 DNA reads TGCAGTGCTACCGGGACGGCCGAAAAACTGTTTTTT.

This chain joins TRBV25-1 and TRBJ2-2; D gene ambiguous. V shed 6 bases and J shed 7 bases, with 12 bases lying between them. The germline V gene encodes CDR1 MGHDK and CDR2 SYGVNS. The CDR3 has 13 amino acids. This CDR3 is CASSWGTHGELFF. In nucleotides, the CDR3 is TGTGCCAGCAGCTGGGGTACTCACGGGGAGCTGTTTTTT.

This clonotype was observed at least ten times. The rearrangement links TRBV11-2 to TRBJ1-3; no clear D gene. V gave up 5 bases and J gave up 1 base, with 3 bases separating them. The CDR3 has 12 amino acids. The V gene's germline CDR1 is SGHAT and CDR2 FQNNGV. For the CDR3, the DNA is TGTGCCAGCAGCCCTTCTGGAAACACCATATATTTT. It is translated as CASSPSGNTIYF.

A few counts support this clonotype. This chain uses TRBV5-4 with TRBJ2-5, with TRBD2 as a possible D gene (6 bases). The length of the CDR3 is 15 residues. The ends were cut back, 3 bases at V and 5 bases at J, with 17 bases in the middle. The germline gives CDR1 SGHNT, CDR2 YYREEE (reference sequence). The CDR3 region is CASSSPAGGGETQYF. DNA for the CDR3: TGTGCCAGCAGCTCCCCCGCGGGCGGAGGGGAGACCCAGTACTTC.

This clonotype appeared a few times. The CDR3 loop reads CAIRTASSYEQYF. CDR3 coding DNA: TGTGCCATCCGGACGGCGAGCTCCTACGAGCAGTACTTC. V usage is TRBV10-3 and J usage is TRBJ2-7; D is uncertain. V lost 8 bases, J lost 0 bases, and 11 bases lay in between. This CDR3 has 13 amino acids. Germline V lookup: CDR1 ENHRY, CDR2 SYGVKD.

The sample holds a few counts of this clonotype. J is TRBJ2-7 and V is TRBV30, with D unclear. V gave up 1 base and J gave up 6 bases, with 10 bases separating them. The CDR3 loop spans 12 amino acids. Looked up from germline, CDR1 is GTSNPN and CDR2 is SVGIG (reference sequence). DNA of the CDR3: TGTGCCTGGAGTGGTCTACAGACCGAGCAGTACTTC. Amino acids: CAWSGLQTEQYF.

The chain employs TRBV5-4 and TRBJ2-7, with D possibly TRBD2 on 6 matching bases. V lost 0 bases to trimming and J lost 3 bases, with 13 bases between them. Germline V lookup: CDR1 SGHNT, CDR2 YYREEE (reference sequence). This CDR3 is 15 amino acids long. DNA for the CDR3: TGTGCCAGCAGCTTGGTTAAAACGGGGGTCTACGAGCAGTACTTC. Translated, it gives CASSLVKTGVYEQYF.

This clonotype came up a few times. V and J are TRBV25-1 and TRBJ1-3; D gene ambiguous. V lost 2 bases and J 6 bases, leaving 11 bases between the germline ends. From germline, CDR1 is MGHDK and CDR2 SYGVNS. The CDR3 loop spans 14 amino acids. The CDR3 DNA reads TGTGCCAGCAGTGAAGGTCCAAGGCCAAACACCATATATTTT. It encodes CASSEGPRPNTIYF.